The source of this TCR beta chain is a study of cytomegalovirus exposure and HLA in healthy donors. Losses at the gene ends were 4 bases for V and 10 bases for J; bases not matched to a gene: 4. Germline CDR1 SGHAT, CDR2 FQDESV (reference sequence). The CDR3 covers 13 residues. This clone has a single count. TCRdb's copy holds only in-frame clones and misses some; the assay was immunoSEQ multiplex PCR. The sample lists about 72,000 clones, 94% occurring once. Specimen: PBMCs. This chain links TRBV11-1 with TRBJ1-1; TRBD1 agrees at 12 bases. The clonotype was recovered from a woman between 18 and 29 years old in good health and CMV-seronegative. CDR3: CASSSRDRGRAFF. As DNA, the CDR3 is TGTGCCAGCAGCTCGAGGGACAGGGGGCGAGCTTTCTTT.